Each of the 11 T cell receptor beta chains below was sequenced from the same sample in a study of naive and memory T cell subsets (dated by TCRdb to the late 2010s). The study described a robust, sensitive protocol for amplifying, sequencing and analyzing TCRs, using 3' ligation of a UMI-containing oligonucleotide to TCR cDNA. The library relied on 5' RACE. Reads for this sample came from an Illumina MiSeq. The ligated cDNA was amplified in four rounds of PCR with nested alpha and beta constant region primers together with the SP2 primer. TCRdb passed the public sequencing reads through fastp at Q25 and MiXCR, retaining productive beta sequences. Records with the same CDR3 protein are collapsed into one entry carrying the most frequent genes and DNA. Present in this sample are some 60,000 distinct CDR3 sequences, about 8.3% of which were seen just once. Almost 10% of the sample belongs to the ten largest clones.

These receptors originate from a female donor in good health.

The chain joins TRBV5-1 to TRBJ1-4, with 8 bases identical to TRBD1. Germline V gene data show CDR1 as SGHRS and CDR2 as YFSETQ. The V gene end was trimmed by 4 bases and the J gene end by 6 bases; junction bases not matched to a gene: 5. The CDR3 consists of 14 residues. The chain's CDR3 is CASSRTGKDEKLFF. As DNA, the CDR3 is TGCGCCAGCAGCCGGACAGGGAAGGATGAAAAACTGTTTTTT.

V usage is TRBV7-9 and J usage is TRBJ1-1, with unresolved D. Germline CDR1 reads SEHNR; CDR2 reads FQNEAQ (reference sequence). The CDR3 totals 13 residues. Trimming took 2 bases from V and 9 from J, leaving 13 bases between them. CDR3: CASSLFLEPKAFF. DNA for the CDR3: TGTGCCAGCAGCTTATTTTTGGAGCCTAAAGCTTTCTTT.

This clonotype has a handful of counts. Written as DNA, the CDR3 is TGTGCCAGCAGCTCCCAGGGTCGGGGCACTGCCTACGAGCAGTACTTC. Protein product: CASSSQGRGTAYEQYF. The rearrangement uses TRBV7-2 and TRBJ2-7; D may be TRBD1 or TRBD2 (5 bases each). The germline CDR1 and CDR2 sequences are SGHTA and FQGNSA. CDR3 length: 16 residues. V was cut by 4 bases and J by 2 bases, with 18 bases left in between.

This clonotype turned up a few times. The chain employs TRBV10-3 and TRBJ2-7; perhaps TRBD1 as D (5 bases). V gave up 8 bases and J gave up 8 bases, with 19 bases separating them. Germline values: CDR1 ENHRY, CDR2 SYGVKD. This CDR3 has 13 amino acids. The CDR3 is CAIAKGAGEKQYF. The CDR3 DNA sequence: TGTGCCATCGCGAAAGGGGCCGGCGAGAAGCAGTACTTC.

In this sample, this clonotype turned up many times. This chain uses TRBV12-3 or TRBV12-4 with TRBJ2-5, with D uncertain. Trimming took 5 bases from V and 5 from J, leaving 12 bases between them. The CDR3 extends over 13 amino acids. The CDR3 protein is CASSGPFKETQYF. CDR3 nucleotide sequence: TGTGCCAGCAGTGGCCCCTTTAAGGAGACCCAGTACTTC.

This clonotype was counted many times. The chain carries TRBV9 and TRBJ1-2; unclear D gene. CDR1 is SGDLS, CDR2 YYNGEE, per germline. Trimming removed 0 bases from V and 1 base from J, with 13 bases in between. The CDR3 is 16 amino acids. DNA for the CDR3: TGTGCCAGCAGCGTAGCTGATCGATCTAATAACTATGGCTACACCTTC. Translation: CASSVADRSNNYGYTF.

Details on this clonotype: A much larger clone lies one base from this, so it may be a read error. V gene TRBV13 combines with J gene TRBJ1-1; no reliable D call. Germline CDR1 is PRHDT and CDR2 is FYEKMQ (reference sequence). The CDR3 loop spans 13 amino acids. Trimming cost V 5 bases and J 1 base, with 8 bases left between them. Written as DNA, the CDR3 is TGTGCCAGCAGCCACGATTGGAACACTGAAGCTTTCTTT. It yields the protein CASSHDWNTEAFF.

Only a few counts were recorded for this clonotype. The chain links TRBV19 to TRBJ1-5; no definite D call. Germline V gene data show CDR1 as LNHDA and CDR2 as SQIVND (reference sequence). The CDR3 is 15 residues long. V lost 9 bases and J 4 bases, leaving 19 bases between the germline ends. CDR3 amino acids: CASREGRRQNQPQHF. In DNA, the CDR3 is TGTGCCAGCCGAGAGGGCAGGAGACAAAATCAGCCCCAGCATTTT.

This clonotype appeared many times. The chain employs TRBV4-3 and TRBJ2-5; no firm D call. There are 13 residues in the CDR3. The V end was cut by 0 bases, the J end by 4 bases, with 6 bases between. Germline V gene lookup returns CDR1 LGHNA and CDR2 YSLEER. The CDR3 protein is CASSQDLRETQYF. The CDR3 coding sequence is TGCGCCAGCAGCCAAGATTTAAGAGAGACCCAGTACTTC.

This clonotype appeared a few times. CDR3 nucleotide sequence: TGTGCCAGCAGCGTAGCTCCAGAAACTAATGAAAAACTGTTTTTT. As protein: CASSVAPETNEKLFF. The J gene is TRBJ1-4, the V gene TRBV9; unclear D gene. This CDR3 has 15 residues. The germline CDR1 and CDR2 sequences are SGDLS and YYNGEE. The germline V and J ends were trimmed by 0 bases and 1 base, with 7 bases remaining between them.

The table lists this clonotype with many counts. The chain is built from TRBV20-1 and TRBJ1-1; D not resolved. V was trimmed by 2 bases and J by 1 base, leaving 8 bases between them. The germline V gene has CDR1 DFQATT and CDR2 SNEGSKA (reference sequence). The CDR3 spans 13 residues. The CDR3 loop is CSARNFPNTEAFF. DNA of the CDR3: TGCAGTGCTAGAAATTTTCCGAACACTGAAGCTTTCTTT.